This record looks at one TCR beta chain sequence and its context. The antigen is unknown. The repertoire was sequenced with immunoSEQ multiplex PCR; TCRdb's copy has only in-frame clones and lacks some. This table has about 51,000 clones, 86% appearing once. This sample is drawn from a study of T cell clones after liver transplantation. For the study at large: Samples came from ITN030ST, which attempted immunosuppression withdrawal within 2 years of liver transplantation. Subjects received no induction therapy and standard immunosuppression until randomization at 12-24 months post-transplant.

The CDR3 extends over 19 amino acids. Per germline, CDR1 SGDLS and CDR2 YYNGEE. The V gene lost 3 bases and the J gene lost 5 bases, with 27 bases spanning the gap. Findings and caveats of the study: A significant post-transplant drop in circulating graft-donor-reactive CD4 TCRbeta sequences occurred in most of the 8 subjects.

Sequenced material: CD8+ T cells from blood, taken 12 months after liver transplant. This sequence joins TRBV9 and TRBJ2-1; perhaps TRBD2 as D (5 bases). This sequence originates from a human patient who received a liver transplant. These T cells may partly come from the graft donor. The CDR3 nucleotides are TGTGCCAGCAGCGATAACCCAGTGATGGCGGGTTTAGAAAACAATGAGCAGTTCTTC. Translated, it gives CASSDNPVMAGLENNEQFF.